This T cell receptor (beta chain) is from a study of blood T cell repertoires in COVID-19. Across the whole study: The United States, Italy and Spain were the sources of the acute and convalescent COVID-19 samples. From T cells, B-cell-depleted T cells, or PBMCs came the material, which was cDNA or gDNA.

Ages ranged from 18 to 89 years, with residence in approximately 25 US areas. Participants were placed into cohorts based on the clinical history they reported. V gave up 1 base and J gave up 2 bases; unmatched junction bases: 7. The CDR3 covers 17 residues. Looked up from germline, CDR1 is LGHNA and CDR2 is YNFKEQ. Measured with immunoSEQ multiplex PCR; TCRdb has only the in-frame clones, and not every one. In the table there are about 180,000 clones, around 83% of which are singletons. The source of this sequence is a middle-aged man who had recovered from COVID-19. The genes are TRBV4-2 and TRBJ2-7; TRBD2 aligns across 11 bases. Sequencing was performed on PBMCs or T cells enriched from blood (not recorded which). The CDR3 sequence: CASSQGGTSGPPYEQYF. The CDR3 DNA follows: TGTGCCAGCAGCCAAGGTGGGACTAGCGGCCCGCCCTACGAGCAGTACTTC.